This T cell receptor (delta chain) is drawn from a study of DNA immune sequencing with unique molecular identifiers (dated by TCRdb to the early 2020s). Study-wide context: Immunomagnetic cell separation was used to enrich gammadelta T cells from buffy coats, and the genomic DNA of the enriched gammadelta T cells was sequenced. Fluorescence-activated cell sorting was used to enrich gammadelta T cells from the PBMC of nine to ten healthy people. To compare enriched and non-enriched samples, roughly 93 ng of enriched gammadelta T-cell DNA and roughly 1 ug of non-enriched PBMC DNA were sequenced. The study developed and validated an ultrasensitive DNA-based TRD repertoire sequencing method using PCR-introduced unique molecular identifiers. Validation of the sequencing method was done both on synthetic reference molecules and on blood samples taken from healthy individuals. Donors were healthy individuals, with around ten donors profiled from sorted peripheral blood gammadelta T cells.

Details on this clone: The clone's antigen remains unknown. One base separates it from a far larger clone, so it is likely a read error. Other DNA sequences in the same sample also yield this CDR3.

The protocol used for the library was multiplex PCR. A 32-plex assay amplified the genomic DNA, with primers for all 8 TRDV and 4 TRDJ genes spanning the CDR3. A 12-nucleotide UMI was attached over about 3 barcoding PCR cycles, and a second PCR was then run with Illumina adapter primers. AMPure XP beads were used to purify the libraries, and library quality was checked on a Fragment Analyzer using the HS NGS Fragment kit. An Illumina MiniSeq mid-output kit with roughly 18% PhiX and 150 cycles of paired-end reads was used for sequencing. Per the source publication's procedure: MIGEC version 1.2.9 was used to process the reads, grouping reads by UMI and building error-corrected consensus sequences. Modified VDJtools version 1.2.1 scripts and the tcR R package were used for post-processing. Identical DNA sequences were merged into single rows after TCRdb reprocessed the public reads with CATT. These V and J calls derive from TCRdb rather than the authors' analysis. This sample holds 2,500 or so delta-chain clones; 6.5% to 8.5% were observed only once. The ten largest clones represent around half of the sample.

On the study overall, not on this receptor specifically: TRDV2 paired with TRDJ1 was the most common TRD rearrangement among clonotypes in healthy donors. TRD repertoire diversity varied between healthy donors, with several donors highly oligoclonal where top 5 clonotypes exceeded half of productive molecules. Novel TRD sequences not targeted by the primers cannot be detected by the primer-based approach.

The germline V and J ends show losses of 3 bases and 3 bases respectively, and no gene match explains 9 bases of the junction. Reading from cysteine to phenylalanine, the CDR3 counts 15 amino acids. Only the CDR3 part of the read is kept: 45 bases, read in frame from the first base. Reading the germline V gene gives CDR1 GEAIGNYY and CDR2 EKD. The V gene is TRDV2 and the J gene is TRDJ1, and 7 junctional nucleotides match TRDD3. What was sequenced was gamma-delta T cells enriched from blood buffy coat, or unenriched PBMCs (not recorded which). The receptor was derived from a human donor in good health. Read as DNA, the sequence is TGTGCCTGTGACCCACTTGGGGATAAATCCGATAAACTCATCTTT. This yields the protein CACDPLGDKSDKLIF.